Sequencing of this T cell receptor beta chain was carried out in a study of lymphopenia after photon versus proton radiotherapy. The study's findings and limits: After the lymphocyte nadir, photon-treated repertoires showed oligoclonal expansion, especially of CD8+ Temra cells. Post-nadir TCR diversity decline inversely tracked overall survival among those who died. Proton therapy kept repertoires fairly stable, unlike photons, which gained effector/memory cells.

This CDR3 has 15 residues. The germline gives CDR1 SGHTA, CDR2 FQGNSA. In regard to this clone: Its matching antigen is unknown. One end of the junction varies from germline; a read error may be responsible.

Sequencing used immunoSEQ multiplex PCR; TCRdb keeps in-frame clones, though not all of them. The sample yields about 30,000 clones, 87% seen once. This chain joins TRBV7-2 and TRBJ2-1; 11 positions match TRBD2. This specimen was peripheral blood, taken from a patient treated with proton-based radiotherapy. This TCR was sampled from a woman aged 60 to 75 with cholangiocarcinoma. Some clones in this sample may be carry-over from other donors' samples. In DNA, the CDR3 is TGTGCCAGCAGCGTAGCGGGAGGGCGAAGCAATGAGCAGTTCTTC. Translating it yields CASSVAGGRSNEQFF.